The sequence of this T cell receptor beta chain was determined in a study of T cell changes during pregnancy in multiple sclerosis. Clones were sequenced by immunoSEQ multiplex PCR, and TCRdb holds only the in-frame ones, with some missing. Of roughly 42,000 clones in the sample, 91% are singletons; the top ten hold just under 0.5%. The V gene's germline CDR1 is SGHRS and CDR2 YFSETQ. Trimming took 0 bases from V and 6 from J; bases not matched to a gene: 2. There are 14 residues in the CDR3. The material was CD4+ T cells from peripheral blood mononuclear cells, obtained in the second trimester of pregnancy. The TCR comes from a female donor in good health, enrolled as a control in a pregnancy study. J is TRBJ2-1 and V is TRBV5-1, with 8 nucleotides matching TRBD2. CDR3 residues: CASSLGSGANEQFF. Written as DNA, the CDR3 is TGCGCCAGCAGCTTGGGTAGCGGGGCCAATGAGCAGTTCTTC.